Listed below are T cell receptor beta chains from one sample, sequenced in a study of PD-1 blockade in classical Hodgkin lymphoma. Measured with immunoSEQ multiplex PCR; TCRdb has only the in-frame clones, and not every one. Here the sample spans several thousand clones, 65% to 80% being singletons. The specimen was CD8+ T cells from blood, collected before the fourth cycle of nivolumab. The receptors were sampled from a human donor with classical Hodgkin lymphoma. The CDR3 runs from the conserved cysteine through the conserved F or W.

J gene: TRBJ1-4
V gene: TRBV6-1
CDR3 length: 19
CDR3 protein: CASSEDRGREGATNEKLFF

J gene: TRBJ1-4
V gene: TRBV5-8
CDR3 length: 15
CDR3 protein: CASSPKTGFREKLFF

J gene: TRBJ2-7
V gene: TRBV29-1
CDR3 length: 14
CDR3 protein: CSVLQNRGIYEQYF

J gene: TRBJ1-6
V gene: TRBV15
CDR3 length: 15
CDR3 protein: CATSRDLGSHSPLHF

J gene: TRBJ2-1
V gene: TRBV9
CDR3 length: 14
CDR3 protein: CASSASGGADEQFF

J gene: TRBJ2-3
V gene: TRBV2
CDR3 length: 13
CDR3 protein: CASTSTRTDTQYF

J gene: TRBJ1-1
V gene: TRBV7-9
CDR3 length: 11
CDR3 protein: CAPSRGAEAFF

J gene: TRBJ1-4
V gene: TRBV30
CDR3 length: 11
CDR3 protein: CAWNLNEKLFF

J gene: TRBJ2-3
V gene: TRBV27
CDR3 length: 19
CDR3 protein: CASRGGLTINPQYTDTQYF

J gene: TRBJ2-1
V gene: TRBV11-3
CDR3 length: 16
CDR3 protein: CASSWYSVSSYNEQFF

J gene: TRBJ2-4
V gene: TRBV10-2
CDR3 length: 17
CDR3 protein: CASSEPRDRGHQGIQYF

J gene: TRBJ2-3
V gene: TRBV9
CDR3 length: 16
CDR3 protein: CASSPQGKRELDTQYF

J gene: TRBJ2-7
V gene: TRBV10-3
CDR3 length: 12
CDR3 protein: CAIGKGTYEQYF

J gene: TRBJ1-5
V gene: TRBV28
CDR3 length: 15
CDR3 protein: CASSFGQGFRQPQHF

J gene: TRBJ2-7
V gene: TRBV5-6
CDR3 length: 16
CDR3 protein: CASSTLGLTSRDEQYF

J gene: TRBJ1-2
V gene: TRBV19
CDR3 length: 16
CDR3 protein: CASSTSSTASNYGYTF

J gene: TRBJ1-5
V gene: TRBV10-3
CDR3 length: 16
CDR3 protein: CAISDGADYSNQPQHF

J gene: TRBJ2-1
V gene: TRBV6-1
CDR3 length: 18
CDR3 protein: CASSERDRDYTFYNEQFF

J gene: TRBJ2-7
V gene: TRBV5-1
CDR3 length: 14
CDR3 protein: CASSFTGGAYEQYF

J gene: TRBJ2-7
V gene: TRBV10-2
CDR3 length: 11
CDR3 protein: CASSDLSEQYF

J gene: TRBJ2-1
V gene: TRBV7-6
CDR3 length: 16
CDR3 protein: CASSFATSGKYNEQFF

J gene: TRBJ2-1
V gene: TRBV29-1
CDR3 length: 15
CDR3 protein: CSVSGQVGFWDEQFF

J gene: TRBJ1-6
V gene: TRBV9
CDR3 length: 13
CDR3 protein: CASSETGNSPLHF

J gene: TRBJ2-7
V gene: TRBV7-2
CDR3 length: 14
CDR3 protein: CASSLDGSSYEQYF